This TCR beta chain was profiled in a study of OX40 agonist ivuxolimab in advanced cancers. The CDR3 is 15 residues long. Deletions cut 6 bases from V and 5 bases from J, with 17 bases between. Germline V gene data show CDR1 as MGHRA and CDR2 as YSYEKL. Only in-frame clones appear in the TCRdb table, and some are missing; sequencing was by immunoSEQ multiplex PCR. The sample holds more than 100,000 clones, 90% to 95% seen once. The source material was CD4+ or CD8+ T cells sorted from blood, sampled in a trial of the OX40 agonist ivuxolimab. The TCR originated in an adult with an advanced solid tumor such as melanoma, head and neck, liver or kidney cancer. The chain links TRBV4-1 to TRBJ1-5, with TRBD1 as a possible D gene (6 bases). The CDR3 sequence: CASSLTYRVDQPQHF. The CDR3 coding sequence is TGCGCCAGCAGTCTCACCTACAGGGTTGATCAGCCCCAGCATTTT.